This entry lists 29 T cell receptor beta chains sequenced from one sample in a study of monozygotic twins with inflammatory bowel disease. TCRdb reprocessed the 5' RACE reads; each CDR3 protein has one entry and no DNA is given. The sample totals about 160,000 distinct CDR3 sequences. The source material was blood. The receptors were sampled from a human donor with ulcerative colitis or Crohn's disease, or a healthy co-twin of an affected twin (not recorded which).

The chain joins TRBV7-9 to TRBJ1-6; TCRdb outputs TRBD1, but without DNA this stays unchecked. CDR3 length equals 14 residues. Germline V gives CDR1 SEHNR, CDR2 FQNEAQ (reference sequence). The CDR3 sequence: CASSYSGAGSPLHF. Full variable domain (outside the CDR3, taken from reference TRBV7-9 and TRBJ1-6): DTGVSQNPRHKITKRGQNVTFRCDPISEHNRLYWYRQTLGQGPEFLTYFQNEAQLEKSRLLSDRFSAERPKGSFSTLEIQRTEQGDSAMYLCASSYSGAGSPLHFGNGTRLTVT.

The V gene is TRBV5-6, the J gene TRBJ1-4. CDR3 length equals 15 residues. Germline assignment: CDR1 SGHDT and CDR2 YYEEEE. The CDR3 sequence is CASSFFSGNNEKLFF.

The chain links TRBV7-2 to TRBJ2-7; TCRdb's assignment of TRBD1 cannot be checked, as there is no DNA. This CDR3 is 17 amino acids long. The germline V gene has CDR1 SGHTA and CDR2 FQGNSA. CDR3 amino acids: CASSALGGQGIYYEQYF.

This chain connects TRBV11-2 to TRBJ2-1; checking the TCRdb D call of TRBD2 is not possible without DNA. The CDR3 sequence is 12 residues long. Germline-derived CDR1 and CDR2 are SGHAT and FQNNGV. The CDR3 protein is CASSLDRDLGVF.

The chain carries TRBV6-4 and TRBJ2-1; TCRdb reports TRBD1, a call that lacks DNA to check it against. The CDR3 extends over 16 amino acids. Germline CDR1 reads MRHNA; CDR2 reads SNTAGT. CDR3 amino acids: CASSDSAQGAINEQFF.

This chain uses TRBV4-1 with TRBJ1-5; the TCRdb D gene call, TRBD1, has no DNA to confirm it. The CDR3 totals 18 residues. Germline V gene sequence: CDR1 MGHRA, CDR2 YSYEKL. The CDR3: CASSQEPLQVLHNQPQHF.

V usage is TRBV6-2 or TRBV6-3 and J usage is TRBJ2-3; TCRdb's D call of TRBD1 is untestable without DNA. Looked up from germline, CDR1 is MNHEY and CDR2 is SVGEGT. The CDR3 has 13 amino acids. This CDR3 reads CASRWTGVDTQYF.

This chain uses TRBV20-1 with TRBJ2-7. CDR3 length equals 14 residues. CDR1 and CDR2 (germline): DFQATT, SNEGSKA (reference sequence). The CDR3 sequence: CSARLRNTHYEQYF.

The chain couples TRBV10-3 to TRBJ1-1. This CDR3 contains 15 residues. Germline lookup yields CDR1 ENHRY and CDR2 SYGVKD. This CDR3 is CAISDMGGAGTEAFF.

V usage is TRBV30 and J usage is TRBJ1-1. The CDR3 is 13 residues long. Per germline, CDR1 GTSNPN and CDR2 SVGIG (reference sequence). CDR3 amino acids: CAWSVQRETEAFF.

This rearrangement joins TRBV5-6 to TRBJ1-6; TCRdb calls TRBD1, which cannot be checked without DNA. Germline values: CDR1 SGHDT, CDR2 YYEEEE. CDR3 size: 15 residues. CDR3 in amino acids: CASSQPTGADSPLHF.

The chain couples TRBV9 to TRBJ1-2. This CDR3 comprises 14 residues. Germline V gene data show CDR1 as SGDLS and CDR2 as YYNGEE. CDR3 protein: CASSVGASNYGYTF.

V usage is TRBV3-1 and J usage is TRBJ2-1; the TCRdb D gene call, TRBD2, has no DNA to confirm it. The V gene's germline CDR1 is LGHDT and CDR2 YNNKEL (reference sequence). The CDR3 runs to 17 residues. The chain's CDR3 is CASSQDLGLAGLNEQFF.

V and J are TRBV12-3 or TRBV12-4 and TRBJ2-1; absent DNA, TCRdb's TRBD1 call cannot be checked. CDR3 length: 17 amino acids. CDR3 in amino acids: CASSLRDRGQRHPEQFF.

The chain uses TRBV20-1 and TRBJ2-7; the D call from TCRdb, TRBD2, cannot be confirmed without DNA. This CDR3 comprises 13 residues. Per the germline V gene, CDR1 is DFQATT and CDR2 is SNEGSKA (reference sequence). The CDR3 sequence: CSARAPSGNEQYF.

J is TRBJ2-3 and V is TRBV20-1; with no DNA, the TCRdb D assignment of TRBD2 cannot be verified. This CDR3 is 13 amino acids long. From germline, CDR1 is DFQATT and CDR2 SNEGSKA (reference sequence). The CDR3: CSPGGGRRDTQYF.

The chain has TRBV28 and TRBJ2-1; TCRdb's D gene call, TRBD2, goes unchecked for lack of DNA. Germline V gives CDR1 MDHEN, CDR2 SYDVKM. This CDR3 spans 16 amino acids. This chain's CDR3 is CASSLPGLAGYNEQFF.

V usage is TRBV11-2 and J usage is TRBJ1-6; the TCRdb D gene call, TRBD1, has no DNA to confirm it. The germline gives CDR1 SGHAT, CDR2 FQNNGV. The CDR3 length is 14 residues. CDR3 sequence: CASSADSHTSPLHF.

The CDR3 sequence is CSASGRAVDTQYF. The chain employs TRBV20-1 and TRBJ2-3; TCRdb's D gene call, TRBD2, goes unchecked for lack of DNA. CDR1 and CDR2 from the germline V gene are DFQATT and SNEGSKA (reference sequence). The CDR3 contains 13 residues.

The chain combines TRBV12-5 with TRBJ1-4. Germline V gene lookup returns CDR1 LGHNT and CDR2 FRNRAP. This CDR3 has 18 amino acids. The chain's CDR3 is CASGSRSQPGPTNEKLFF.

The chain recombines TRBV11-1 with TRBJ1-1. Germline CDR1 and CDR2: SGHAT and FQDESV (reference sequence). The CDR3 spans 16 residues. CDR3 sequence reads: CASSPTGPRTNTEAFF.

The CDR3 loop reads CASSQAQSSGGIYEQYF. The chain carries TRBV4-2 and TRBJ2-7; the TCRdb D gene call, TRBD2, has no DNA to confirm it. The CDR3 covers 17 residues. Germline V lookup: CDR1 LGHNA, CDR2 YNFKEQ.

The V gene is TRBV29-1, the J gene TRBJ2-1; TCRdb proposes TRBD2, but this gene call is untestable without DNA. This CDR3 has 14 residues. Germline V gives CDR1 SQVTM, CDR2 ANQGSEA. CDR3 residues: CSARELVNSNEQFF.

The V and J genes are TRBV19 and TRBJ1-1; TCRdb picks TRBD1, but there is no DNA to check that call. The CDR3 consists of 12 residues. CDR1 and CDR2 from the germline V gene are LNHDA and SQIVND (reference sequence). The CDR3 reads CASSVTGTEAFF.

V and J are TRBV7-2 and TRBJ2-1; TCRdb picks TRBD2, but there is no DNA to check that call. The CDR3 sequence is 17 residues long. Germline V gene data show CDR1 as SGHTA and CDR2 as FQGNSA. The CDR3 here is CASSLASGLAGGVKQFF.

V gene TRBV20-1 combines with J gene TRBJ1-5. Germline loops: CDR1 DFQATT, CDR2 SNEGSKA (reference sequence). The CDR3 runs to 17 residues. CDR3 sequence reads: CSAKRAGSAASNQPQHF.

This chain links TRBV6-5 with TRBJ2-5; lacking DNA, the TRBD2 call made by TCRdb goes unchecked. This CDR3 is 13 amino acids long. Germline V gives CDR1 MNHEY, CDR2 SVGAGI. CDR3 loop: CASSYSPSGTQYF.

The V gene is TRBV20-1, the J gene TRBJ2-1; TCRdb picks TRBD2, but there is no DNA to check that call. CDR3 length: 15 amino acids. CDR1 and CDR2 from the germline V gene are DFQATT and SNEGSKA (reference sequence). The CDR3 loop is CSAERTSGSYNEQFF.

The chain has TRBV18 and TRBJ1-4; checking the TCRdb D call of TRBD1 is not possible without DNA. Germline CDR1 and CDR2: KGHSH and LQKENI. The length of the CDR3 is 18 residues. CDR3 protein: CASSPVIGFRANNEKLFF.